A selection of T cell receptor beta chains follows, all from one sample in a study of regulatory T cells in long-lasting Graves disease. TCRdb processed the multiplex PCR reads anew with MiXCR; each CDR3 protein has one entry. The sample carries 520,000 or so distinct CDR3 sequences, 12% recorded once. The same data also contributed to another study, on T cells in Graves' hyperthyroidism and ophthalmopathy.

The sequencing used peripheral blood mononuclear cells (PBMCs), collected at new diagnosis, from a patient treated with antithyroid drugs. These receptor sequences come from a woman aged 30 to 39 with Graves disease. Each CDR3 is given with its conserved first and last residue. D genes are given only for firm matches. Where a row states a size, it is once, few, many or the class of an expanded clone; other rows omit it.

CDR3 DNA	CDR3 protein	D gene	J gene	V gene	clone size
TGCGCCAGCAGCTTGGCCCAGGGAAGTTTGAGGGAGCAGTACTTC	CASSLAQGSLREQYF	-	TRBJ2-7	TRBV5-1	many
TGTGCCAGCAGTTTATTCCCGGGACAGGCCTATGGCTACACCTTC	CASSLFPGQAYGYTF	TRBD1	TRBJ1-2	TRBV27	many
TGTGCCAGCAGTGACGGGGAGTTTAATGGAAACACCATATATTTT	CASSDGEFNGNTIYF	-	TRBJ1-3	TRBV2	-
TGTGCCAGTAGCAGGACAGCTACTTCCTACGAGCAGTACTTC	CASSRTATSYEQYF	-	TRBJ2-7	TRBV19	-
TGTGCCAGCAGCGAAATGAGGGGAGCTAACTATGGCTACACCTTC	CASSEMRGANYGYTF	-	TRBJ1-2	TRBV11-2	many
TGTGCCAGCTCGGAAGGACAGAACACTGAAGCTTTCTTT	CASSEGQNTEAFF	-	TRBJ1-1	TRBV18	many
TGTGCCAGCAGTGGGACAGGGGGAAGTGGACCCCTCCACTTT	CASSGTGGSGPLHF	TRBD1	TRBJ1-6	TRBV2	many
TGTGCCAGCAGGGATGAAGCGGGAGCCACCGGGGAGCTGTTTTTT	CASRDEAGATGELFF	TRBD2	TRBJ2-2	TRBV2	few
TGTGCCAGCAGCTCTTCGGGAGTACTTGCTTACGAGCAGTACTTC	CASSSSGVLAYEQYF	-	TRBJ2-7	TRBV11-2	many
TGTGCCAGCTCACGACCGACAGGGTACCAAGAGACCCAGTACTTC	CASSRPTGYQETQYF	TRBD1	TRBJ2-5	TRBV18	many
TGTGCCAGCAGTCTCTCTGTCACAGATACGCAGTATTTT	CASSLSVTDTQYF	-	TRBJ2-3	TRBV28	-
TGTGCCAGCAGTGAACTGGCAGGGGGCTCCTACGAGCAGTACTTC	CASSELAGGSYEQYF	TRBD1	TRBJ2-7	TRBV6-2/TRBV6-3	many
TGTGCCAGCAGCTTAGATCTGCGGGACCCTGGAAACACCATATATTTT	CASSLDLRDPGNTIYF	-	TRBJ1-3	TRBV7-9	few
TGTGCCAGCAGAATTGGAGGCAACGAGCAGTACTTC	CASRIGGNEQYF	-	TRBJ2-7	TRBV5-6	few
TGCAGTGCTAGCCTTGGGGGGGTTCCACCATCCGGGGAGCTGTTTTTT	CSASLGGVPPSGELFF	TRBD2	TRBJ2-2	TRBV20-1	many
TGCGCCAGCAGCTTGGCCGGGAGCGGCAGCTCCTACAATGAGCAGTTCTTC	CASSLAGSGSSYNEQFF	-	TRBJ2-1	TRBV5-1	few
TGTGCCAGCAGTGCAAAACCGGGACAGAGGGGGTCACCCCTCCACTTT	CASSAKPGQRGSPLHF	TRBD1	TRBJ1-6	TRBV2	many
TGTGCCAGCAGCCACGGGGGGACTAGCAGAACAGATACGCAGTATTTT	CASSHGGTSRTDTQYF	TRBD2	TRBJ2-3	TRBV3-1	many
TGTGCCAGCAAGGAAGCAGCTAGCACAGATACGCAGTATTTT	CASKEAASTDTQYF	-	TRBJ2-3	TRBV2	-
TGTGCCAGCAGCTTACGGCCCTTTGGACCTTACGAGCAGTACTTC	CASSLRPFGPYEQYF	-	TRBJ2-7	TRBV11-2	many
TGTGCCAGCAGCTTATCTAGCGGGACTAGCGCCGGGGAGCTGTTTTTT	CASSLSSGTSAGELFF	TRBD2	TRBJ2-2	TRBV9	many
TGTGCCAGCAGTGACCCTTACGTAGCAACTAATGAAAAACTGTTTTTT	CASSDPYVATNEKLFF	-	TRBJ1-4	TRBV2	many
TGTGCCAGCAATTCATTGGAGGGGCCCAGGGCCAACGTCCTGACTTTC	CASNSLEGPRANVLTF	-	TRBJ2-6	TRBV6-1	few
TGTGCCAGCAGCCCGGGGATGGGGAACACTGAAGCTTTCTTT	CASSPGMGNTEAFF	-	TRBJ1-1	TRBV7-3	few
TGTGCCAGCAGTCTCCCCATAGGGGACAGGGAAAATGTTGGCTCCTACGAGCAGTACTTC	CASSLPIGDRENVGSYEQYF	TRBD1	TRBJ2-7	TRBV2	-
TGTGCCAGCAGCTTAGAGCTCGGGATCAGCTACGAGCAGTACTTC	CASSLELGISYEQYF	-	TRBJ2-7	TRBV7-2	many
TGTGCCATCAACATGGACGGTAACCCCAGCAATGAGCAGTACTTC	CAINMDGNPSNEQYF	-	TRBJ2-7	TRBV10-3	-
TGTGCCAGCAGTTTATGGCGGGGCAGCGAGCAGTACTTC	CASSLWRGSEQYF	-	TRBJ2-7	TRBV27	many
TGTGCCAGCAGCTTAGTCTCTAGCGGGTTTTCCTACAATGAGCAGTTCTTC	CASSLVSSGFSYNEQFF	TRBD2	TRBJ2-1	TRBV7-2	many
TGTGCCACCAGTGCCGGGTACGATCTGGCTGGGGCCAACGTCCTGACTTTC	CATSAGYDLAGANVLTF	-	TRBJ2-6	TRBV24-1	many
TGTGCCAGCAGTGACAGGAATAGCAATCAGCCCCAGCATTTT	CASSDRNSNQPQHF	-	TRBJ1-5	TRBV2	few
TGTGCCAGCAGTGAGCGGTTGAGAATCTCTGGAAACACCATATATTTT	CASSERLRISGNTIYF	-	TRBJ1-3	TRBV2	-
TGCAGCGTCGAAGCCGGGACAGGGGGTTCCTACAATGAGCAGTTCTTC	CSVEAGTGGSYNEQFF	TRBD1	TRBJ2-1	TRBV29-1	many
TGCAGCGTACCCGCCGCGGCCGGACACAATGAGCAGTTCTTC	CSVPAAAGHNEQFF	-	TRBJ2-1	TRBV29-1	few
TGCAGTGCTAGCGGGAGCTCCTACGAGCAGTACTTC	CSASGSSYEQYF	-	TRBJ2-7	TRBV20-1	many
TGTGCCAGCAGTCCCCCGGCGGAGACCGGGGAGCTGTTTTTT	CASSPPAETGELFF	-	TRBJ2-2	TRBV12-3/TRBV12-4	many
TGTGCCAGCAGTGAATCCGGGACAGGTTTAGGAGAGACCCAGTACTTC	CASSESGTGLGETQYF	TRBD1	TRBJ2-5	TRBV6-1	many
TGTGCTAGTGGTTTGGTACCAGGTACAGGGGGCGCGAATGAAGCTTTCTTT	CASGLVPGTGGANEAFF	TRBD1	TRBJ1-1	TRBV12-5	many
TGTGCCAGCAGCTTACACTCAGGCTCCGGGGAGCTGTTTTTT	CASSLHSGSGELFF	-	TRBJ2-2	TRBV7-9	many
TGTGCCAGCAGTTCCGGGACGGAGTCCGATGGCTACACCTTC	CASSSGTESDGYTF	-	TRBJ1-2	TRBV12-3/TRBV12-4	many
TGTGCCATCAGTGACGGAGTGGGGTCAAATGAGCAGTTCTTC	CAISDGVGSNEQFF	-	TRBJ2-1	TRBV10-3	few
TGCAGTGCTAGGGGACAGTGGGGGAGCTCCTACGAGCAGTACTTC	CSARGQWGSSYEQYF	TRBD1	TRBJ2-7	TRBV20-1	many
TGCAGTGCTAGAGCCGGGGATCGGCCCCAGCATTTT	CSARAGDRPQHF	-	TRBJ1-5	TRBV20-1	-
TGTGCCAGCAGCGTTGGGAATTACAATGAGCAGTTCTTC	CASSVGNYNEQFF	-	TRBJ2-1	TRBV9	-
TGTGCCAGTAAATCCCGGGAAAAAGAGACCCAGTACTTC	CASKSREKETQYF	-	TRBJ2-5	TRBV19	-
TGCAGGGGAGGGACAGGGATTGACGGCTACACCTTC	CRGGTGIDGYTF	TRBD1	TRBJ1-2	TRBV20-1	many
TGTGCCAGCTCTAGCGGGAGGAAAACAGATACGCAGTATTTT	CASSSGRKTDTQYF	TRBD2	TRBJ2-3	TRBV2	many
TGTGCCAGCAGCCGCTTCGGGCGGGAGGGCCAGGGTGAGCAGTTCTTC	CASSRFGREGQGEQFF	TRBD2	TRBJ2-1	TRBV28	many
TGTGCCAGCTTCCGGGACAGGGCTAACTATGGCTACACCTTC	CASFRDRANYGYTF	TRBD1	TRBJ1-2	TRBV2	-
TGTGCCAGCAGTTACGAGGGACAGAAGAACATGAACACTGAAGCTTTCTTT	CASSYEGQKNMNTEAFF	TRBD1	TRBJ1-1	TRBV6-9	many
TGTGCCAGCAGCCAAGATGTTGCGGGAGGCCGGGGGTCGGATACGCAGTATTTT	CASSQDVAGGRGSDTQYF	-	TRBJ2-3	TRBV3-2	-
TGTGCCACCAGTCACGGACAGGGACGCCAAGAGACCCAGTACTTC	CATSHGQGRQETQYF	TRBD1	TRBJ2-5	TRBV24-1	many
TGTGCCAGCAGCACGACAGGGACCGAAGCTTTCTTT	CASSTTGTEAFF	TRBD1	TRBJ1-1	TRBV5-5	many
TGTGCCAGCAGTCCCCGGGACAGGGGACCCTACGAGCAGTACTTC	CASSPRDRGPYEQYF	TRBD1	TRBJ2-7	TRBV12-3/TRBV12-4	many
TGCGCCAGCAGCCACCCCGGAGGAGTCAGGGACGGGGTGTTTTTT	CASSHPGGVRDGVFF	-	TRBJ1-4	TRBV4-1	-
TGTGCCAGCAGTTTAAGTCAGGGTTATCACTACAATGAGCAGTTCTTC	CASSLSQGYHYNEQFF	-	TRBJ2-1	TRBV27	many
TGTGCCAGCAGAGCGAGCGGGAGCAGTGAGACCCAGTACTTC	CASRASGSSETQYF	TRBD2	TRBJ2-5	TRBV11-2	many
TGTGCCAGCAGTTTAAATCCTACCACAGATACGCAGTATTTT	CASSLNPTTDTQYF	-	TRBJ2-3	TRBV27	many
TGTGCCACCAGCAGAGATCTAGCGGGAGGGACGGCCGGGGAGCTGTTTTTT	CATSRDLAGGTAGELFF	TRBD2	TRBJ2-2	TRBV15	many